The next 19 T cell receptor beta chains were all read from a single sample in a study of blood T cell repertoires in COVID-19. Sequencing used immunoSEQ multiplex PCR; TCRdb keeps in-frame clones, though not all of them. The table has about 150,000 clones, around 79% seen once; the top ten hold 7% to 9%. What was sequenced was peripheral blood. The receptors here all came from a man aged 45 to 65 with active or convalescent COVID-19.

The rearrangement uses TRBV7-3 and TRBJ2-5; TRBD1 matches 7 bases. Per germline, CDR1 SGHTA and CDR2 FQGTGA. The CDR3 sequence is 16 residues long. The trim removed 3 bases at V and 2 bases at J, leaving 9 bases unmatched. The CDR3, as DNA: TGTGCCAGCAGCTTGACAGGGAGAAGGGCACAAGAGACCCAGTACTTC. Translating gives CASSLTGRRAQETQYF. The whole variable domain, filled in from reference TRBV7-3 and TRBJ2-5, reads GAGVSQTPSNKVTEKGKYVELRCDPISGHTALYWYRQSLGQGPEFLIYFQGTGAADDSGLPNDRFFAVRPEGSVSTLKIQRTERGDSAVYLCASSLTGRRAQETQYFGPGTRLLVL.

This chain uses TRBV3-1 (or the pseudogene TRBV3-2) with TRBJ2-5; D ambiguous. Trimming removed 2 bases at V and 5 bases at J, with 9 bases between. Germline assignment: CDR1 LGHDT and CDR2 YNNKEL (reference sequence). CDR3 size: 13 residues. Written as DNA, the CDR3 is TGTGCCAGCAGCCAATCCCCGAGGGAGACCCAGTACTTC. This translates into CASSQSPRETQYF.

The gene calls are TRBV6-5 and TRBJ2-1, with TRBD1 as a possible D gene (5 bases). Trimming shortened V by 6 bases and J by 6 bases, and 9 bases separated the two germline ends. CDR1 and CDR2 from the germline V gene are MNHEY and SVGAGI. This CDR3 comprises 12 residues. CDR3 amino acids: CASSRVGNEQFF. DNA for the CDR3: TGTGCCAGCAGCAGGGTTGGCAATGAGCAGTTCTTC.

The CDR3 reads CSAHAGANVLTF. The CDR3, as DNA: TGCAGCGCACACGCTGGGGCCAACGTCCTGACTTTC. The rearrangement uses TRBV29-1 and TRBJ2-6; no definite D call. The CDR3 extends over 12 amino acids. Germline CDR1 reads SQVTM; CDR2 reads ANQGSEA. V lost 7 bases and J 2 bases, leaving 6 bases between the germline ends.

The chain is built from TRBV7-7 and TRBJ1-5; 8 bases map to TRBD1. This CDR3 is built from 17 residues. Germline-derived CDR1 and CDR2 are SSHAT and FNYEAQ (reference sequence). Trimming at V came to 1 base and at J to 2 bases, leaving 7 bases not matched to a gene. The chain's CDR3 is CASSLVARGRGNQPQHF. CDR3 in DNA: TGTGCCAGCAGCTTAGTAGCCAGGGGGCGAGGCAATCAGCCCCAGCATTTT.

This chain uses TRBV30 with TRBJ2-7; D remains ambiguous. CDR3 length: 15 amino acids. From germline, CDR1 is GTSNPN and CDR2 SVGIG (reference sequence). With 3 bases removed from V and 4 bases from J, the gap between germline ends came to 19 bases. The chain's CDR3 is CAWSERRRSNYEQYF. The CDR3, as DNA: TGTGCCTGGAGCGAGCGTCGACGGTCGAATTACGAGCAGTACTTC.

V and J are TRBV6-2 or TRBV6-3 and TRBJ2-7; TRBD2 matches at 11 bases. The V segment lost 2 bases and the J segment 4 bases; nucleotides outside the gene matches: 10. Germline V gene lookup returns CDR1 MNHEY and CDR2 SVGEGT. The CDR3 is 17 amino acids. This chain's CDR3 is CASSYPLTSGKEYEQYF. For the CDR3, the DNA is TGTGCCAGCAGTTACCCGCTGACTAGCGGGAAGGAGTACGAGCAGTACTTC.

J is TRBJ1-6 and V is TRBV14, with D possibly TRBD1 on 5 matching bases. Germline V gene lookup returns CDR1 SGHDN and CDR2 FVKESK. Trimming cost V 0 bases and J 7 bases, with 13 bases left between them. The CDR3 sequence is 16 residues long. The CDR3 DNA is TGTGCCAGCAGCCAAGATATAGGGAGGGGAAATTCACCCCTCCACTTT. Translation: CASSQDIGRGNSPLHF.

The chain combines TRBV10-3 with TRBJ2-7; D might be TRBD2 (6 bases). V gave up 4 bases and J gave up 2 bases, with 9 bases separating them. The CDR3 covers 13 residues. Germline V lookup: CDR1 ENHRY, CDR2 SYGVKD. CDR3 nucleotides: TGTGCCATCAGTGGGGGACTGACCTACGAGCAGTACTTC. Protein product: CAISGGLTYEQYF.

This clone was counted a few times. The V gene is TRBV9, the J gene TRBJ1-1; 12 bases map to TRBD1. This CDR3 spans 15 amino acids. The germline gives CDR1 SGDLS, CDR2 YYNGEE. V was clipped by 4 bases and J by 5 bases; unmatched bases: 6. CDR3 sequence: CASSFGTGGETEAFF. CDR3 in DNA: TGTGCCAGCAGCTTCGGGACAGGGGGCGAGACTGAAGCTTTCTTT.

This sequence joins TRBV27 and TRBJ1-4, with D possibly being TRBD1 (6 bases). The CDR3 has 13 amino acids. CDR1 and CDR2 (germline): MNHEY, SMNVEV (reference sequence). The germline V and J ends were trimmed by 10 bases and 4 bases, with 13 bases remaining between them. CDR3 region: CATLDRLNEKLFF. The CDR3 bases are TGTGCCACATTGGACAGACTTAATGAAAAACTGTTTTTT.

J is TRBJ1-3 and V is TRBV5-1, with D perhaps matching TRBD1 (5 bases). The germline V gene has CDR1 SGHRS and CDR2 YFSETQ. The ends were cut back, 2 bases at V and 0 bases at J, with 15 bases in the middle. This CDR3 is 17 amino acids long. CDR3 region: CASSFNLGLSSGNTIYF. The CDR3 bases are TGCGCCAGCAGCTTTAACCTGGGACTGAGCTCTGGAAACACCATATATTTT.

This rearrangement joins TRBV4-1 to TRBJ2-7, with TRBD2 identical over 7 bases. The CDR3 contains 14 residues. From germline, CDR1 is MGHRA and CDR2 YSYEKL. The V gene end was trimmed by 4 bases and the J gene end by 5 bases; junction bases not matched to a gene: 8. This CDR3 is CASSLREEVDEQYF. The CDR3 nucleotides read TGCGCCAGCAGCCTCCGGGAGGAGGTCGACGAGCAGTACTTC.

The chain carries TRBV30 and TRBJ2-2; 9 nucleotides align to TRBD1. CDR1 and CDR2 from the germline V gene are GTSNPN and SVGIG (reference sequence). The V segment lost 4 bases and the J segment 6 bases; nucleotides outside the gene matches: 6. This CDR3 is 14 amino acids long. The DNA of the CDR3 is TGTGCCTGGACCGGGACAGGGTCATCCGGGGAGCTGTTTTTT. Translation: CAWTGTGSSGELFF.

The rearrangement uses TRBV11-2 and TRBJ1-3; a weak D match, TRBD1 (5 bases). The CDR3 is 16 amino acids. Between the trimmed V and J ends, which lost 0 bases and 4 bases, there was a span of 13 bases. Germline loops: CDR1 SGHAT, CDR2 FQNNGV. CDR3 nucleotides: TGTGCCAGCAGCTTAGATCACAGGTCGAGGGGAAACACCATATATTTT. This translates into CASSLDHRSRGNTIYF.

The V call is TRBV6-6, the J call TRBJ2-7, with TRBD1 matching 12 bases. The CDR3 length is 15 residues. V dropped 5 bases and J dropped 5; count of bases not matched to a gene: 7. Germline V CDR1 and CDR2: MNHNY, SVGAGI (reference sequence). The CDR3 DNA follows: TGTGCCAGCAGTGACCTCGGGACAGGGGGCAACGAGCAGTACTTC. It specifies CASSDLGTGGNEQYF.

This clone was counted a single time. The chain couples TRBV7-8 to TRBJ2-7, with 9 bases lining up with TRBD2. This CDR3 contains 17 residues. The V gene's germline CDR1 is SGHVS and CDR2 FQNEAQ. Trimming cost V 5 bases and J 3 bases; bases outside gene matches: 14. The CDR3 sequence is CASSARLAAIPSYEQYF. CDR3 nucleotides: TGTGCCAGCAGCGCCCGACTAGCGGCTATTCCCAGCTACGAGCAGTACTTC.

In its sample, this clone was seen once. Additional DNA sequences in this sample encode the identical CDR3. The chain is built from TRBV3-1 (or the pseudogene TRBV3-2) and TRBJ2-5; a possible D gene is TRBD1 (5 bases). Per germline, CDR1 LGHDT and CDR2 YNNKEL (reference sequence). The germline V and J ends were trimmed by 5 bases and 3 bases, with 16 bases remaining between them. This CDR3 region has 15 residues. This CDR3 reads CASSNEYDRKETQYF. The CDR3 DNA sequence: TGTGCCAGCAGCAACGAATATGACAGAAAAGAGACCCAGTACTTC.

The chain couples TRBV28 to TRBJ1-2; D ambiguous. The CDR3 loop spans 14 amino acids. The germline V gene has CDR1 MDHEN and CDR2 SYDVKM. The ends were cut back, 3 bases at V and 6 bases at J, with 14 bases in the middle. CDR3 sequence (DNA): TGTGCCAGCAGTTTCGGACTCCGGGCGAATGGCTACACCTTC. Residues: CASSFGLRANGYTF.